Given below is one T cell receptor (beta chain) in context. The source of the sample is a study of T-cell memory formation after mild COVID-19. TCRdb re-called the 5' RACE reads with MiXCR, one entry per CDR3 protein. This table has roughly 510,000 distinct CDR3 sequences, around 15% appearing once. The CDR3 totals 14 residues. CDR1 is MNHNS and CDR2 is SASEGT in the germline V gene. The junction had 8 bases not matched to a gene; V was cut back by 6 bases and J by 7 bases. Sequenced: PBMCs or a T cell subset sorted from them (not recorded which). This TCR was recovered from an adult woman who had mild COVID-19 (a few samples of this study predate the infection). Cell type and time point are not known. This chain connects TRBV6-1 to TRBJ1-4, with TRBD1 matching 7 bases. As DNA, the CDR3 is TGTGCCAGCAGGTCAGGGGGGGCTGGTGAAAAACTGTTTTTT. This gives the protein CASRSGGAGEKLFF.